This TCR beta chain was captured in a study of blood T cell repertoires in COVID-19. The CDR3 is 14 amino acids. The V gene's germline CDR1 is LGHDT and CDR2 YNNKEL (reference sequence). V was cut by 1 base and J by 0 bases, with 7 bases left in between. This clone has just one count. The authors' processing: Estimated nucleated cell counts came from reference gene primer amplification. Here immunoSEQ multiplex PCR was the method, and the copy in TCRdb shows in-frame clones only, minus some. From that table come the V and J calls and clone size; the DNA was used to work out D and trimming. The sample consists of roughly 250,000 clones, approximately 83% of them appearing once.

The sequenced sample consisted of PBMCs or T cells enriched from blood (not recorded which). The chain has TRBV3-1 (or the pseudogene TRBV3-2) and TRBJ2-7, with D possibly TRBD1 on 5 matching bases. The clonotype was recovered from a woman in her 40s with acute COVID-19. CDR3 DNA sequence: TGTGCCAGCAGCCAAGGGACAACCTCCTACGAGCAGTACTTC. Its translation: CASSQGTTSYEQYF.